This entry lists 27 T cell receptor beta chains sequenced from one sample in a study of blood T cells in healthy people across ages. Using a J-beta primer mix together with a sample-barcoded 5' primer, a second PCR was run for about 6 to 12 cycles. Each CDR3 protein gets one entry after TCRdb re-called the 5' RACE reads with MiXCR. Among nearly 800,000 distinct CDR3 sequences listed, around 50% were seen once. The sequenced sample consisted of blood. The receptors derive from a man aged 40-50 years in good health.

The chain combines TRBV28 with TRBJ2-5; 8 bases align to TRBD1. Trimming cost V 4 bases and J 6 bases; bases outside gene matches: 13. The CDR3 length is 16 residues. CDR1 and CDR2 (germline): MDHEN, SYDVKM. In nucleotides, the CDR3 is TGTGCCAGCAGTTACCCCGGACAGGGTACAAGGAAGACCCAGTACTTC. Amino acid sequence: CASSYPGQGTRKTQYF. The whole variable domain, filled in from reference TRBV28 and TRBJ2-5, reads DVKVTQSSRYLVKRTGEKVFLECVQDMDHENMFWYRQDPGLGLRLIYFSYDVKMKEKGDIPEGYSVSREKKERFSLILESASTNQTSMYLCASSYPGQGTRKTQYFGPGTRLLVL.

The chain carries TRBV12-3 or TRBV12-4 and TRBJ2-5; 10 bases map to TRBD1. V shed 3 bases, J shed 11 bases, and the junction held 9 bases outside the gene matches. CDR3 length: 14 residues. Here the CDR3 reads CASSFGTGVWEQYF. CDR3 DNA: TGTGCCAGCAGTTTCGGGACAGGGGTGTGGGAGCAGTACTTC.

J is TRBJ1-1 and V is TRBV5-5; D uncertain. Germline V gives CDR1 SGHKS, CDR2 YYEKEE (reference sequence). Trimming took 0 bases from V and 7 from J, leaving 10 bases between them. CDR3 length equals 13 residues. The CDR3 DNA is TGTGCCAGCAGCTTGGGTCGGGTAATTGAAGCTTTCTTT. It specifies CASSLGRVIEAFF.

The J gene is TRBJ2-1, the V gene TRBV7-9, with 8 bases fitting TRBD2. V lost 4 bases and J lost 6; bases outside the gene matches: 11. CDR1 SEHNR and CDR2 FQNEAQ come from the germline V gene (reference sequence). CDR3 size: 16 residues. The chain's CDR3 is CASSSIIARGGNEQFF. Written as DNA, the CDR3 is TGTGCCAGCAGCTCCATTATCGCCCGGGGGGGCAATGAGCAGTTCTTC. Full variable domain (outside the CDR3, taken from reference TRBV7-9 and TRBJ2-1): DTGVSQNPRHKITKRGQNVTFRCDPISEHNRLYWYRQTLGQGPEFLTYFQNEAQLEKSRLLSDRFSAERPKGSFSTLEIQRTEQGDSAMYLCASSSIIARGGNEQFFGPGTRLTVL.

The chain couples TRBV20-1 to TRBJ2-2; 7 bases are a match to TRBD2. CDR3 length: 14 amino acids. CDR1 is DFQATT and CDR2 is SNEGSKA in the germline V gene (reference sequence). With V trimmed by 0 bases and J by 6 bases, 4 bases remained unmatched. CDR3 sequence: CSAREGGEAGELFF. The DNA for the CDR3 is TGCAGTGCTAGAGAGGGGGGGGAGGCCGGGGAGCTGTTTTTT.

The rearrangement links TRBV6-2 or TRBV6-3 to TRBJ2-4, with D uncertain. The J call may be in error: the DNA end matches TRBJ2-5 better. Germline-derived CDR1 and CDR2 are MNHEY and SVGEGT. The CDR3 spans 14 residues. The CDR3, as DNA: TGTGCCAGCAGTCGGACGGTACTCCAAGAGACCCAGTACTTC. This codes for CASSRTVLQETQYF.

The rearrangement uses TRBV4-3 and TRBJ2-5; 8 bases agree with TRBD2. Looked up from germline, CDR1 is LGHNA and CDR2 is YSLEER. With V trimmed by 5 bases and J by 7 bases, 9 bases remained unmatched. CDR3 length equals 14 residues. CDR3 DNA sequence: TGCGCCAGCAGCACGGGACTAGGAGGAGGGACCCAGTACTTC. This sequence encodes CASSTGLGGGTQYF.

CDR3 protein: CASSATSTRPSEQFF. CDR3 bases: TGTGCCAGCAGTGCTACCTCGACCAGACCAAGCGAGCAGTTCTTC. This chain uses TRBV25-1 with TRBJ2-1; D uncertain. The V gene lost 4 bases and the J gene lost 10 bases, with 20 bases spanning the gap. Germline loops: CDR1 MGHDK, CDR2 SYGVNS. This CDR3 contains 15 residues.

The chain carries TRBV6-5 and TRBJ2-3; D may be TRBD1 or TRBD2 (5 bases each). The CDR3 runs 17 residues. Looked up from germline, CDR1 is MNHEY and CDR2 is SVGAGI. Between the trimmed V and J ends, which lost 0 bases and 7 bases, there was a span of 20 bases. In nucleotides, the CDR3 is TGTGCCAGCAGTTACTCGAACCCGGGGCAACTCCCTTATACGCAGTATTTT. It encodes CASSYSNPGQLPYTQYF.

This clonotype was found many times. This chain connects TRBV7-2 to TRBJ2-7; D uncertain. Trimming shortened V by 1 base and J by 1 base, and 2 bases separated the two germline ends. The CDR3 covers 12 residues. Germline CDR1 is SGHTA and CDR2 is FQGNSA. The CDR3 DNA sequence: TGTGCCAGCAGCTTAGGGTCCTACGAGCAGTACTTC. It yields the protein CASSLGSYEQYF.

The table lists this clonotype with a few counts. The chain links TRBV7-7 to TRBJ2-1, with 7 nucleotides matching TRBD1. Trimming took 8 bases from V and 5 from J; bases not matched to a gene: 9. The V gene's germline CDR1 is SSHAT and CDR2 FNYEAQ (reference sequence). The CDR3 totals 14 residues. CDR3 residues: CASATGTANNEQFF. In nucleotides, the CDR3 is TGTGCCAGCGCGACAGGGACAGCGAACAATGAGCAGTTCTTC. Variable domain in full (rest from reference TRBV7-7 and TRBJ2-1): GAGVSQSPRYKVTKRGQDVTLRCDPISSHATLYWYQQALGQGPEFLTYFNYEAQPDKSGLPSDRFSAERPEGSISTLTIQRTEQRDSAMYRCASATGTANNEQFFGPGTRLTVL.

CDR3 nucleotide sequence: TGCAGTGCTAGCGGGACTAGCGGGAATAGCTACAATGAGCAGTTCTTC. Protein product: CSASGTSGNSYNEQFF. The V gene is TRBV20-1, the J gene TRBJ2-1; 13 bases map to TRBD2. Germline loops: CDR1 DFQATT, CDR2 SNEGSKA (reference sequence). The ends lost 3 bases at V and 3 bases at J; junction bases unmatched: 5. This CDR3 region has 16 residues.

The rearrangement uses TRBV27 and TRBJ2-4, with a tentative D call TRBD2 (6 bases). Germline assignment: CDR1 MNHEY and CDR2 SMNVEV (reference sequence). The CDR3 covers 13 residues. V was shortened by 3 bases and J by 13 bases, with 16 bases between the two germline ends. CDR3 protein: CASSFRGLKEQYF. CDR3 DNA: TGTGCCAGCAGTTTTAGGGGACTGAAGGAGCAGTACTTC.

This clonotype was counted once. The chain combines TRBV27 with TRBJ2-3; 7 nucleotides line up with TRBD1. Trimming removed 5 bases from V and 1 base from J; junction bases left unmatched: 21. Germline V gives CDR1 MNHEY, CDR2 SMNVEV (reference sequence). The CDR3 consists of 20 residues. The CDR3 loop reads CASSPPTGFFSSLRTDTQYF. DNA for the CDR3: TGTGCCAGCAGTCCGCCGACAGGGTTCTTTTCCTCTCTTCGCACAGATACGCAGTATTTT.

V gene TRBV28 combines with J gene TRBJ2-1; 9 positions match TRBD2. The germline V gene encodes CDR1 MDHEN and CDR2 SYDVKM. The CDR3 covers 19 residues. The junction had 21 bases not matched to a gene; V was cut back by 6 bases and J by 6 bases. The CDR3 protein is CASSIPFRDGGRASNEQFF. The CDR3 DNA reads TGTGCCAGCAGCATACCTTTCAGGGACGGCGGGAGGGCCTCCAATGAGCAGTTCTTC. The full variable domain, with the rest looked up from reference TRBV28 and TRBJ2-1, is DVKVTQSSRYLVKRTGEKVFLECVQDMDHENMFWYRQDPGLGLRLIYFSYDVKMKEKGDIPEGYSVSREKKERFSLILESASTNQTSMYLCASSIPFRDGGRASNEQFFGPGTRLTVL.

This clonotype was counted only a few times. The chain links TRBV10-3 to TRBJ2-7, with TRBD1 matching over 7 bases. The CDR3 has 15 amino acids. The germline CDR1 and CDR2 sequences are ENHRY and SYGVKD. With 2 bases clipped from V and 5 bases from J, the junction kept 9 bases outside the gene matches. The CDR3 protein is CAISEPRQGSHEQYF. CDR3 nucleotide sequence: TGTGCCATCAGTGAGCCCCGACAGGGTAGCCACGAGCAGTACTTC.

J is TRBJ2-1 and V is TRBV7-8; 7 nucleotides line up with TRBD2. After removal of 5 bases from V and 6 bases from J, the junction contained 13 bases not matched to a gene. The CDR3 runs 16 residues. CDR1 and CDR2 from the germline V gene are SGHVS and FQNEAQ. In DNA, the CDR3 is TGTGCCAGCAGCCCGATCAAACGGGACTATCGCAATGAGCAGTTCTTC. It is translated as CASSPIKRDYRNEQFF.

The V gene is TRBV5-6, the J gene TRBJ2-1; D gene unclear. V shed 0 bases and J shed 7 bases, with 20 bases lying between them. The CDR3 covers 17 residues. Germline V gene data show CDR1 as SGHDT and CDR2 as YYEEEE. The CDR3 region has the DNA TGTGCCAGCAGCTTGGCCAAGTGGGCTCCGTCTCAGAATGAGCAGTTCTTC. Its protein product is CASSLAKWAPSQNEQFF. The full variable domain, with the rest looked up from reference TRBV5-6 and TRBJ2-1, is DAGVTQSPTHLIKTRGQQVTLRCSPKSGHDTVSWYQQALGQGPQFIFQYYEEEERQRGNFPDRFSGHQFPNYSSELNVNALLLGDSALYLCASSLAKWAPSQNEQFFGPGTRLTVL.

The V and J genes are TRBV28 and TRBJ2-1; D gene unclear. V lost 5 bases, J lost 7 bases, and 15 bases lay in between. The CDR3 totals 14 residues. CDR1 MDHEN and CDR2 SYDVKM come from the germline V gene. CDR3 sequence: CASSPGGSANEQFF. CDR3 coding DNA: TGTGCCAGCAGTCCTGGTGGTTCGGCGAATGAGCAGTTCTTC.

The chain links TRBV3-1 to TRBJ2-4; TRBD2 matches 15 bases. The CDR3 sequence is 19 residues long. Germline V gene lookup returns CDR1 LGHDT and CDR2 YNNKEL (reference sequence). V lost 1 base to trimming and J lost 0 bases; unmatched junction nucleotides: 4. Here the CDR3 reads CASSQVGLAGGQAKNIQYF. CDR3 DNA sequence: TGTGCCAGCAGCCAAGTAGGACTAGCGGGGGGGCAAGCCAAAAACATTCAGTACTTC.

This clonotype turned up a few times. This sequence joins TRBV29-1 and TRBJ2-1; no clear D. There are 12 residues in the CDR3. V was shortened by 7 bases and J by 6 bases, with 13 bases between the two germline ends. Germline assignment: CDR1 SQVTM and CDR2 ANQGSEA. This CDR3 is CSAASAVNEQFF. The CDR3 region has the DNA TGCAGCGCCGCTTCGGCAGTCAATGAGCAGTTCTTC.

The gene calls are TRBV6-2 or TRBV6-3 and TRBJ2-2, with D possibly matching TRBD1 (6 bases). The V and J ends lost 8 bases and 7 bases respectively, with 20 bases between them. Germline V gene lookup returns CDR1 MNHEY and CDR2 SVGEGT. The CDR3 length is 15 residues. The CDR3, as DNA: TGTGCCAGCGCCAGGGGCCGACTGGGAGTCGGGGAGCTGTTTTTT. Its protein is CASARGRLGVGELFF.

CDR3 DNA: TGCAGTGCTAGACCGATTCACGGGGGGGATCAAGAGACCCAGTACTTC. This translates into CSARPIHGGDQETQYF. This chain uses TRBV20-1 with TRBJ2-5, with 8 bases that match TRBD2. The J segment lost 2 bases and the V segment lost 2 bases, leaving 10 bases of the junction unmatched. Germline V gene lookup returns CDR1 DFQATT and CDR2 SNEGSKA (reference sequence). The CDR3 has 16 residues.

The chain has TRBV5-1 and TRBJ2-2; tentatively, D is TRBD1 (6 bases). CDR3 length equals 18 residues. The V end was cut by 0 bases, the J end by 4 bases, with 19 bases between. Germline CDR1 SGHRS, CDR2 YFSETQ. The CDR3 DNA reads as TGCGCCAGCAGCTTGGGGGGGCTGCGCCAGGTTCGCACCGGGGAGCTGTTTTTT. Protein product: CASSLGGLRQVRTGELFF. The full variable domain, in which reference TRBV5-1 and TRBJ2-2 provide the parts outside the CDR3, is KAGVTQTPRYLIKTRGQQVTLSCSPISGHRSVSWYQQTPGQGLQFLFEYFSETQRNKGNFPGRFSGRQFSNSRSEMNVSTLELGDSALYLCASSLGGLRQVRTGELFFGEGSRLTVL.

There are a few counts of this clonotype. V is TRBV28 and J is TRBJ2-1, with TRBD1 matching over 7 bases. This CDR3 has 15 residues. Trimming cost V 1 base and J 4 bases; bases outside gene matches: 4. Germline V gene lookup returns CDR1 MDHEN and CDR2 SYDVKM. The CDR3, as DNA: TGTGCCAGCAGTTTATATAGGGACAGTTACAATGAGCAGTTCTTC. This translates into CASSLYRDSYNEQFF. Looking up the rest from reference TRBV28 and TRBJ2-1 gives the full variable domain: DVKVTQSSRYLVKRTGEKVFLECVQDMDHENMFWYRQDPGLGLRLIYFSYDVKMKEKGDIPEGYSVSREKKERFSLILESASTNQTSMYLCASSLYRDSYNEQFFGPGTRLTVL.

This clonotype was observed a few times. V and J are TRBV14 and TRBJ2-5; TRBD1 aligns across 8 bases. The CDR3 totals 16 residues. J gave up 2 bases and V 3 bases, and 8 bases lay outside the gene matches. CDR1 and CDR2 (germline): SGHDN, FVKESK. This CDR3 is CASSHSEGQEQETQYF. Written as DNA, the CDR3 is TGTGCCAGCAGCCACTCCGAGGGACAGGAGCAAGAGACCCAGTACTTC.

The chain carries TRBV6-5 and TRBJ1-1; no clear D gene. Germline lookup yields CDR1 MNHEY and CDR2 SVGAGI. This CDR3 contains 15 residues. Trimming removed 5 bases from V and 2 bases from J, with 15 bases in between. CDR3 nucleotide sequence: TGTGCCAGCAGTCTTACTCGGGGAATTAACACTGAAGCTTTCTTT. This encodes CASSLTRGINTEAFF.